This T cell receptor beta chain was identified during a study of T-cell reconstitution after alpha-beta-depleted transplantation in children. Whole-study results and caveats: Several hundred rapidly expanded clones from non-depleted graft cells reportedly supplied alpha-beta T cells about two months post-transplant. It was newly produced T cells that mostly accounted for T-cell counts and diversity one year after transplant.

This CDR3 comprises 17 residues. V was pared by 2 bases and J by 3 bases, with 10 bases of the junction left unmatched. Germline lookup yields CDR1 LGHNA and CDR2 YNFKEQ. This clonotype was recorded at least ten times. Antigen unknown. Unique molecular identifiers were built into the TCRbeta library. MiXCR was run by TCRdb on the PCR reads, yielding one entry per CDR3 protein. The sample has about 300,000 distinct CDR3 sequences; around 7.3% are singletons. The TCR comes from a female patient younger than 10 who had a stem cell transplant for Fanconi anemia, so the T cells may come from the graft donor. The gene calls are TRBV4-2 and TRBJ2-7; 10 bases are a match to TRBD2. The sequencing used peripheral blood, collected 360 days after TCRalphabeta/CD19-depleted stem cell transplant. CDR3 in amino acids: CASSQILRSGGVYEQYF. The CDR3 DNA reads as TGTGCCAGCAGCCAAATTCTTAGAAGCGGGGGGGTCTACGAGCAGTACTTC.